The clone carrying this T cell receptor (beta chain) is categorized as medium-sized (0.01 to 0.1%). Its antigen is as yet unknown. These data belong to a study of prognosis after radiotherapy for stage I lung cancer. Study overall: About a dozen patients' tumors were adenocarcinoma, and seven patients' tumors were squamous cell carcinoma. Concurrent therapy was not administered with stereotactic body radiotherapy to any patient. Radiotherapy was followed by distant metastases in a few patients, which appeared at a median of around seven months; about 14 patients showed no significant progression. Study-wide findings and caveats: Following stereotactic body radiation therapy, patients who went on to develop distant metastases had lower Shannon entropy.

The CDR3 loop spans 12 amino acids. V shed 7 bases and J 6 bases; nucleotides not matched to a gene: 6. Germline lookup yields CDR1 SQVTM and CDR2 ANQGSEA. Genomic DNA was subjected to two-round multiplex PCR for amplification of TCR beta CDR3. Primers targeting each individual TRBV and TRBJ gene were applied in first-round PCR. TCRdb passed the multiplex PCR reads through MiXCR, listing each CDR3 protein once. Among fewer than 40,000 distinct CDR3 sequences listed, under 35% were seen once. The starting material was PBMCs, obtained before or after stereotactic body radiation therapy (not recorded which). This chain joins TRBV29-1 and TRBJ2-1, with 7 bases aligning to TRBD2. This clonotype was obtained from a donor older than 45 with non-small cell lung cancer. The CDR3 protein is CSARTGGNEQFF. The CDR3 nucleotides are TGCAGCGCCCGAACGGGGGGCAATGAGCAGTTCTTC.